The next 9 T cell receptor beta chains were all read from a single sample in a study of T cell changes during pregnancy in multiple sclerosis. Generated by immunoSEQ multiplex PCR, the TCRdb table keeps only in-frame clones and is missing some. This table has 36,000 or so clones, roughly 92% appearing once. The sample was PBMCs (not recorded whether the cells were cultured). Source of these receptors: a female donor with multiple sclerosis, enrolled in a pregnancy study.

The chain carries TRBV7-3 and TRBJ2-3; D gene uncertain. V lost 2 bases to trimming and J lost 4 bases, with 7 bases between them. From germline, CDR1 is SGHTA and CDR2 FQGTGA. The length of the CDR3 is 13 residues. The CDR3 spells CASSLLSPDTQYF. In DNA, the CDR3 is TGTGCCAGCAGCTTACTATCGCCAGATACGCAGTATTTT.

Worth noting for this clone: Germline is not matched at one junction end, which may reflect a read error. The chain carries TRBV5-1 and TRBJ2-1, with 9 bases identical to TRBD2. The CDR3 runs to 16 residues. CDR1 is SGHRS and CDR2 is YFSETQ in the germline V gene. CDR3 in DNA: TGCGCCAGCAGCCCTTTAGCGGGAGTTTCCTCCAATGAGCAGTTCTTC. It translates to CASSPLAGVSSNEQFF.

This clone was recorded only once. The chain uses TRBV30 and TRBJ2-7; unclear D gene. Trimming cost V 6 bases and J 2 bases, with 11 bases left between them. CDR1 is GTSNPN and CDR2 is SVGIG in the germline V gene (reference sequence). This CDR3 has 12 residues. The CDR3 bases are TGTGCCTGTCCAAGGACCCCCTACGAGCAGTACTTC. This codes for CACPRTPYEQYF.

The J gene is TRBJ2-5, the V gene TRBV7-8, with 9 nucleotides matching TRBD1. Per germline, CDR1 SGHVS and CDR2 FQNEAQ. J was trimmed by 4 bases and V by 6 bases; bases with no gene match: 9. This CDR3 spans 15 amino acids. Here the CDR3 reads CASRQTGGFLETQYF. CDR3 DNA sequence: TGTGCCAGCAGACAAACAGGGGGCTTTTTAGAGACCCAGTACTTC.

The rearrangement links TRBV5-4 to TRBJ2-1; D call uncertain. Looked up from germline, CDR1 is SGHNT and CDR2 is YYREEE (reference sequence). The CDR3 totals 12 residues. Trimming left V 2 bases short and J 9 bases short, with 9 bases between. The CDR3 is CASSFGPSEQFF. The CDR3 coding sequence is TGTGCCAGCAGCTTCGGGCCCAGTGAGCAGTTCTTC.

Only a few counts were recorded for this clone. This chain uses TRBV30 with TRBJ1-2; D is uncertain. Germline V gene lookup returns CDR1 GTSNPN and CDR2 SVGIG (reference sequence). The V end was cut by 0 bases, the J end by 8 bases, with 13 bases between. CDR3 length: 13 amino acids. The DNA of the CDR3 is TGTGCCTGGAGTGTACTGGCAGGTCGCGGCTACACCTTC. Its protein is CAWSVLAGRGYTF. The full variable domain, its missing parts supplied by reference TRBV30 and TRBJ1-2, is SQTIHQWPATLVQPVGSPLSLECTVEGTSNPNLYWYRQAAGRGLQLLFYSVGIGQISSEVPQNLSASRPQDRQFILSSKKLLLSDSGFYLCAWSVLAGRGYTFGSGTRLTVV.

This rearrangement joins TRBV13 to TRBJ1-6; 10 positions agree with TRBD1. V shed 3 bases, J shed 1 base, and the junction held 6 bases outside the gene matches. Germline V lookup: CDR1 PRHDT, CDR2 FYEKMQ (reference sequence). The CDR3 has 18 residues. The CDR3 DNA reads TGTGCCAGCAGCTTGACAGGGGGCGGAAGGTCCTATAATTCACCCCTCCACTTT. This sequence encodes CASSLTGGGRSYNSPLHF.

The V call is TRBV9, the J call TRBJ1-5; the D is unclear. Germline assignment: CDR1 SGDLS and CDR2 YYNGEE. This CDR3 spans 15 amino acids. Trimming cost V 3 bases and J 2 bases, with 12 bases left between them. CDR3 amino acids: CASSAYGEGNQPQHF. The DNA for the CDR3 is TGTGCCAGCAGCGCCTATGGGGAGGGCAATCAGCCCCAGCATTTT.

V gene TRBV5-6 combines with J gene TRBJ2-5, with D uncertain. The V and J ends lost 1 base and 1 base respectively, with 8 bases between them. The V gene's germline CDR1 is SGHDT and CDR2 YYEEEE. The CDR3 is 14 amino acids. The CDR3 nucleotides read TGTGCCAGCAGCTTGAAAGGCCCCCAAGAGACCCAGTACTTC. Protein sequence: CASSLKGPQETQYF.